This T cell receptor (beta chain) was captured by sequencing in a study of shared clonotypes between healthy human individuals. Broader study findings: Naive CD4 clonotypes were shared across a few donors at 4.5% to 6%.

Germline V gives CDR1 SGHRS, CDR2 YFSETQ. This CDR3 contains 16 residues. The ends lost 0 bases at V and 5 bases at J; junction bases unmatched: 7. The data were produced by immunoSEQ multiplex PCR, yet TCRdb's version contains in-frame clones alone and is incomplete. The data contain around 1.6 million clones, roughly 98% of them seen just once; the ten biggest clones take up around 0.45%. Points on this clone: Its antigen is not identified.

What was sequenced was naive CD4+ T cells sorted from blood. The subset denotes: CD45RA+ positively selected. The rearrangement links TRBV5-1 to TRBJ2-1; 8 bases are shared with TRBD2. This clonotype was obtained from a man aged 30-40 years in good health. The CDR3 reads CASSLEASGSDNEQFF. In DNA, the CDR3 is TGCGCCAGCAGCTTGGAGGCTAGCGGGTCCGACAATGAGCAGTTCTTC.